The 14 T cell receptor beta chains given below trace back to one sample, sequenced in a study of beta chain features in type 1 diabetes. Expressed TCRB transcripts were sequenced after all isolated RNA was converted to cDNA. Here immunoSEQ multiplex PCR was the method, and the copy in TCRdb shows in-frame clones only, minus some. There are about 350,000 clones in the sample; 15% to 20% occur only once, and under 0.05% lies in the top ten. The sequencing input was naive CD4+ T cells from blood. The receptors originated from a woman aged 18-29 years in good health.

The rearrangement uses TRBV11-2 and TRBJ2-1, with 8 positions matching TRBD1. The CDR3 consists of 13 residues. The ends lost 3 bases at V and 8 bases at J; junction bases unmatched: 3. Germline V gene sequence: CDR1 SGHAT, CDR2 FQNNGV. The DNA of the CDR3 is TGTGCCAGCAGCTTCTCAGGGGGCGATGAGCAGTTCTTC. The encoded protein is CASSFSGGDEQFF.

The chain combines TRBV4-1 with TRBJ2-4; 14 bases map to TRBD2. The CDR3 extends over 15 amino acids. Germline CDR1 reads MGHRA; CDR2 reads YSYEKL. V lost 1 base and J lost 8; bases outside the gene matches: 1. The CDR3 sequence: CASSQGLAGGYIQYF. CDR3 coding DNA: TGCGCCAGCAGCCAAGGACTAGCGGGAGGGTACATTCAGTACTTC.

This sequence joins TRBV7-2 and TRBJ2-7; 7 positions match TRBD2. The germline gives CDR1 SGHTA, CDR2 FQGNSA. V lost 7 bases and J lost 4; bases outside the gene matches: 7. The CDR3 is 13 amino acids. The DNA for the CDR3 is TGTGCCAGCAACCGGGACTACCAATACGAGCAGTACTTC. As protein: CASNRDYQYEQYF.

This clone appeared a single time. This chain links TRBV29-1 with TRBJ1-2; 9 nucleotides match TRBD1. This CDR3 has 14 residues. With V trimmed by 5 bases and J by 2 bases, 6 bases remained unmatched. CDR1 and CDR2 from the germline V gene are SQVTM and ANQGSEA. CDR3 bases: TGCAGCGTTCTAGACAGGGGGGTAAACTATGGCTACACCTTC. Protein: CSVLDRGVNYGYTF.

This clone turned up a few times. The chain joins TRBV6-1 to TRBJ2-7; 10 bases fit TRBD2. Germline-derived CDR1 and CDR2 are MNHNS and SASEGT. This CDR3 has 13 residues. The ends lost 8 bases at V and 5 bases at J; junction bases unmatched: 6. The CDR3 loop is CASGVAGGDEQYF. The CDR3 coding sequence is TGTGCCAGCGGTGTAGCGGGAGGTGACGAGCAGTACTTC.

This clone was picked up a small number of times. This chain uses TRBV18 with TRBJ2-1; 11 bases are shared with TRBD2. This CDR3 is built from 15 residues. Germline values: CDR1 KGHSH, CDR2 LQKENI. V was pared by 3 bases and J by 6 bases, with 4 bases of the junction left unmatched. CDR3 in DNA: TGTGCCAGCTCACCTTTAGCGGGAGGGTCCAATGAGCAGTTCTTC. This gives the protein CASSPLAGGSNEQFF.

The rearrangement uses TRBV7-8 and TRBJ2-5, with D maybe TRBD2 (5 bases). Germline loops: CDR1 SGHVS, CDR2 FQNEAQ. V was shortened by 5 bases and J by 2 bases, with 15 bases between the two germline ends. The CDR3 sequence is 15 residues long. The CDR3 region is CASSPSRWEQETQYF. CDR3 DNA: TGTGCCAGCAGCCCGTCCCGCTGGGAGCAAGAGACCCAGTACTTC.

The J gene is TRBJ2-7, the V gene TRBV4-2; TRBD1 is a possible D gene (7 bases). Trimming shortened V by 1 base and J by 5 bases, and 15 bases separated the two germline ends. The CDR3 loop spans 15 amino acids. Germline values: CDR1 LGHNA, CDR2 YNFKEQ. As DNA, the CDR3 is TGTGCCAGCAGCCAAGGGAGGGGGCGAGGTGACGAGCAGTACTTC. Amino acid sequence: CASSQGRGRGDEQYF.

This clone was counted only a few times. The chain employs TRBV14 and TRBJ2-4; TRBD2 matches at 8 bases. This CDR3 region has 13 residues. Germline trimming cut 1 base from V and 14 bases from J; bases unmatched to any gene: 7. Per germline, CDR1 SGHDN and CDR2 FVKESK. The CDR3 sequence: CASSQVDSGAKYF. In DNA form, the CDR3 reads TGTGCCAGCAGCCAAGTGGATAGCGGGGCCAAGTACTTC.

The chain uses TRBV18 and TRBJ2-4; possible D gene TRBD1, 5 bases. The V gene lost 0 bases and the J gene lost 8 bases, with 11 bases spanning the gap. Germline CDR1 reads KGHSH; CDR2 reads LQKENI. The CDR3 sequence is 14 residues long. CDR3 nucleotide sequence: TGTGCCAGCTCACCACCGGGGCGCCAGCACATTCAGTACTTC. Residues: CASSPPGRQHIQYF.

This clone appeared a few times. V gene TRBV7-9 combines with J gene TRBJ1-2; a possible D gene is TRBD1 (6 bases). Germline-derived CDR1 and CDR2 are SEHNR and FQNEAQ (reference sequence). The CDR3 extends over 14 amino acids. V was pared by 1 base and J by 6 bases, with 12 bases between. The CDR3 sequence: CASSLEGPGDGYTF. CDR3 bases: TGTGCCAGCAGCTTAGAGGGTCCAGGGGATGGCTACACCTTC. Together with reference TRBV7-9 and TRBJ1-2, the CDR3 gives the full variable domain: DTGVSQNPRHKITKRGQNVTFRCDPISEHNRLYWYRQTLGQGPEFLTYFQNEAQLEKSRLLSDRFSAERPKGSFSTLEIQRTEQGDSAMYLCASSLEGPGDGYTFGSGTRLTVV.

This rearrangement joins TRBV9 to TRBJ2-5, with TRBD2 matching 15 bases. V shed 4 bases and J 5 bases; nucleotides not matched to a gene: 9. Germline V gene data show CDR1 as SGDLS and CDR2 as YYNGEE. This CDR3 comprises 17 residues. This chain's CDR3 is CASSYGLAGGSWETQYF. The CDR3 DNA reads TGTGCCAGCAGCTACGGACTAGCGGGGGGGTCGTGGGAGACCCAGTACTTC.

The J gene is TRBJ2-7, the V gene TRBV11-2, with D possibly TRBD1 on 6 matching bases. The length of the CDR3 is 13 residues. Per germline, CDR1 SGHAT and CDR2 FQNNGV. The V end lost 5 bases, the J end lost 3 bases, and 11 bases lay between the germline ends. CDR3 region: CASSRGQSYEQYF. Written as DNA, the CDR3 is TGTGCCAGCAGCCGTGGACAGAGCTACGAGCAGTACTTC.

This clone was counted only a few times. CDR3 bases: TGTGCCAGCAGCCGGACAGGATTCACTGGGGCCAACGTCCTGACTTTC. Translation gives CASSRTGFTGANVLTF. V usage is TRBV14 and J usage is TRBJ2-6; 7 bases match TRBD1. CDR3 size: 16 residues. The germline CDR1 and CDR2 sequences are SGHDN and FVKESK. Trimming removed 4 bases from V and 2 bases from J; junction bases left unmatched: 5.